This T cell receptor (beta chain) originates from a study of CD8+CD57+ T cells in acquired aplastic anemia. General study findings and limits: Any difference that existed in CD8+ Simpson's diversity between patients and controls was not significant.

V dropped 1 base and J dropped 7 bases, with 10 bases sitting between them. CDR3 length equals 13 residues. Germline CDR1 and CDR2: LNHDA and SQIVND (reference sequence). With regard to this clonotype: Its antigen is unknown.

Genomic DNA acted as the template from which TCR beta VDJ combination and CDR3 sequence profiling were carried out. TCRdb reanalysed the reads using MiXCR and keeps one entry per CDR3 protein. This sample has a few hundred thousand distinct CDR3 sequences; 61% occur once, and the top ten carry around 28%. The sequenced sample was sorted CD4+, CD8+, or CD8+CD57+ T cells (not recorded which) from PBMCs. V is TRBV19 and J is TRBJ1-1; D not certain. The sequence was collected from a human donor in good health. CDR3 DNA: TGTGCCAGTAGTATAGGAGTTCGTCGTGAAGCTTTCTTT. It is translated as CASSIGVRREAFF.